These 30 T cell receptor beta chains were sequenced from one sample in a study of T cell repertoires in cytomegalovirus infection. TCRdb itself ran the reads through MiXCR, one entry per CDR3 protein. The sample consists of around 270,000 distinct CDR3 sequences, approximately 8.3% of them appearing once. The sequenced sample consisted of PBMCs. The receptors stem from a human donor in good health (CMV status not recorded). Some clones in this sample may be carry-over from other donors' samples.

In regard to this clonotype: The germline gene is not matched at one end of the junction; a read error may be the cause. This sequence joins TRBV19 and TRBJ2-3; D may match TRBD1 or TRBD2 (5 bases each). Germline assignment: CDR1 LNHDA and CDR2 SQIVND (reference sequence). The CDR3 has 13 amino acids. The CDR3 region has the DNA TGTACCAGTAGTATTGGGGGAACAGATACGCAGTATTTT. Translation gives CTSSIGGTDTQYF.

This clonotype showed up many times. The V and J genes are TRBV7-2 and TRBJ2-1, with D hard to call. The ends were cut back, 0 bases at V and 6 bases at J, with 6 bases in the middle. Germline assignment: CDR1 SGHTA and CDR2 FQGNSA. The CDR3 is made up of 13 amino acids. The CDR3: CASSLARSNEQFF. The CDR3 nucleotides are TGTGCCAGCAGCTTAGCGCGAAGCAATGAGCAGTTCTTC.

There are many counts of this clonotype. This chain's CDR3 is CASSLGLAGITDTQYF. The CDR3 DNA follows: TGTGCCAGCAGCTTAGGACTAGCGGGAATAACAGATACGCAGTATTTT. The chain links TRBV7-2 to TRBJ2-3, with 11 bases that match TRBD2. J lost 3 bases, V lost 1 base, and 3 bases had no gene match. The CDR3 is 16 amino acids. Germline CDR1 reads SGHTA; CDR2 reads FQGNSA.

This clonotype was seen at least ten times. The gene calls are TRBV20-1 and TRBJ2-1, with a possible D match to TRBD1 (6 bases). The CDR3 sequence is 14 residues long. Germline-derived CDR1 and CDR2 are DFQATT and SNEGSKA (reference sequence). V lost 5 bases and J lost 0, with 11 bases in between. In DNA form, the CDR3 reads TGCAGTGCTTCCGGGACACCCTCCTACAATGAGCAGTTCTTC. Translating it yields CSASGTPSYNEQFF.

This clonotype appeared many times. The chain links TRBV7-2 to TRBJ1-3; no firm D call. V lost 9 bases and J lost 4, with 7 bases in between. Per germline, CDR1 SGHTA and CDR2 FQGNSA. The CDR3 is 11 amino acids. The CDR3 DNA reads TGTGCCAGTACCTTCGGAAACACCATATATTTT. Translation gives CASTFGNTIYF.

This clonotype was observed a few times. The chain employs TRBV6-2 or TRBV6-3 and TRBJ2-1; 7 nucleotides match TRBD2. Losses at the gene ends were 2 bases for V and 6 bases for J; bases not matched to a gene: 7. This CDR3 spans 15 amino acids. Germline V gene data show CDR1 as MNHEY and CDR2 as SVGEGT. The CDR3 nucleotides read TGTGCCAGCAGTTACGGGACTATCCCTACCAATGAGCAGTTCTTC. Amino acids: CASSYGTIPTNEQFF.

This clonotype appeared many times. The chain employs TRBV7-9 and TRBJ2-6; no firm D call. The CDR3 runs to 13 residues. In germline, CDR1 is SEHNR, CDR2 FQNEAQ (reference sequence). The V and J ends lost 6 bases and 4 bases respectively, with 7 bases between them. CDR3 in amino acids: CASSPPGANVLTF. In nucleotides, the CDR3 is TGTGCCAGCAGTCCCCCGGGGGCCAACGTCCTGACTTTC. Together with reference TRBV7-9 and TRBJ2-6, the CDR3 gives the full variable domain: DTGVSQNPRHKITKRGQNVTFRCDPISEHNRLYWYRQTLGQGPEFLTYFQNEAQLEKSRLLSDRFSAERPKGSFSTLEIQRTEQGDSAMYLCASSPPGANVLTFGAGSRLTVL.

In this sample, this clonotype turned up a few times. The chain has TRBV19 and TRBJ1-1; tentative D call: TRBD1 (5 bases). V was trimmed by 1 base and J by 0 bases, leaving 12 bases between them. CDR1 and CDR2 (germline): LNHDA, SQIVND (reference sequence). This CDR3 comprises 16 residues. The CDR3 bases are TGTGCCAGTAGTATAGGAGGTAGACAGATGAACACTGAAGCTTTCTTT. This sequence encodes CASSIGGRQMNTEAFF.

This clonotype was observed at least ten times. CDR3 loop: CASSPGGHSNQPQHF. The CDR3 region has the DNA TGTGCCAGCAGCCCCGGGGGACATAGCAATCAGCCCCAGCATTTT. The rearrangement links TRBV7-9 to TRBJ1-5; TRBD1 might be the D (6 bases). CDR3 size: 15 residues. CDR1 SEHNR and CDR2 FQNEAQ come from the germline V gene (reference sequence). Between the trimmed V and J ends, which lost 5 bases and 0 bases, there was a span of 11 bases.

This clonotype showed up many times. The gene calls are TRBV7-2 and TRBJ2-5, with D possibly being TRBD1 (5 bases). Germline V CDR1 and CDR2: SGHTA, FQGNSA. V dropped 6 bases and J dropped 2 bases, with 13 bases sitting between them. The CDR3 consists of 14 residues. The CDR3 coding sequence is TGTGCCAGCAGTTATAGACAGCTTCAAGAGACCCAGTACTTC. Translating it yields CASSYRQLQETQYF.

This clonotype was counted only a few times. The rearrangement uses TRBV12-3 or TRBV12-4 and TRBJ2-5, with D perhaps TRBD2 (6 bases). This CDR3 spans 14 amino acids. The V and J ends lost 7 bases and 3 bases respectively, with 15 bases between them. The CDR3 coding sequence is TGTGCCAGCACCCCCGGCGCGGGGAAAGAGACCCAGTACTTC. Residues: CASTPGAGKETQYF.

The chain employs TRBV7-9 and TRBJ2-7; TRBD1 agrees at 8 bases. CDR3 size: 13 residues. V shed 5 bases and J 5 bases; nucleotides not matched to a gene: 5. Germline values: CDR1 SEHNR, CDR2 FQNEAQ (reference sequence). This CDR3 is CASSQQQGDEQYF. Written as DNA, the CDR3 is TGTGCCAGCAGCCAGCAACAGGGGGACGAGCAGTACTTC.

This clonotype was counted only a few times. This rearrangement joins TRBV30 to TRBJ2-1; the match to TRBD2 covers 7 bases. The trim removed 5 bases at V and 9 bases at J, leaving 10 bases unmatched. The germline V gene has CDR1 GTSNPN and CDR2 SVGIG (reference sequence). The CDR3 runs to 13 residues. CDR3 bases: TGTGCCTGGTCAACGTTGGGGGGGTTTGAGCAGTTCTTC. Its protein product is CAWSTLGGFEQFF. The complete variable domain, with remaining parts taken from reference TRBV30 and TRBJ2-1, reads SQTIHQWPATLVQPVGSPLSLECTVEGTSNPNLYWYRQAAGRGLQLLFYSVGIGQISSEVPQNLSASRPQDRQFILSSKKLLLSDSGFYLCAWSTLGGFEQFFGPGTRLTVL.

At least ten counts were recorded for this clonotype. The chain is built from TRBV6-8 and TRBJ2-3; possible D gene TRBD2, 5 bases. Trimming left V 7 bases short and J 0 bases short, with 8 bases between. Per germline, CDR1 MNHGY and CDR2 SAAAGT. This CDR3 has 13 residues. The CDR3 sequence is CASMGGSTDTQYF. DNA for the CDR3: TGTGCCAGCATGGGCGGGAGCACAGATACGCAGTATTTT.

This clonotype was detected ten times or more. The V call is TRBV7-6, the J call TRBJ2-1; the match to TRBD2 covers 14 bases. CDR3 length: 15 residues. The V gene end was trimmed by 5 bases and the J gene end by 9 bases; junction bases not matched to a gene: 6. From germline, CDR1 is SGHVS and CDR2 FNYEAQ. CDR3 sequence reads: CASSQTSGRASEQFF. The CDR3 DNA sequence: TGTGCCAGCAGCCAGACTAGCGGGAGGGCCAGTGAGCAGTTCTTC.

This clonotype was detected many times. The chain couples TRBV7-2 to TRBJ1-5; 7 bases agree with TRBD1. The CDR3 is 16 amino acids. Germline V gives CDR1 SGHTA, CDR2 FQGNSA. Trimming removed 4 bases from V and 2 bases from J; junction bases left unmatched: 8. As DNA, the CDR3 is TGTGCCAGCAGCTCCAAGGGGGCGCCCGGCAATCAGCCCCAGCATTTT. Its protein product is CASSSKGAPGNQPQHF.

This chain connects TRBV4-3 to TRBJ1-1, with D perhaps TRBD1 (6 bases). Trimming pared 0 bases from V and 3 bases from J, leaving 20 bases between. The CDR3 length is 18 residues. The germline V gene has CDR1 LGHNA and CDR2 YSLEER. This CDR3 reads CASSQDHPEQGWDTEAFF. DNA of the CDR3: TGCGCCAGCAGCCAAGATCACCCCGAACAGGGATGGGACACTGAAGCTTTCTTT.

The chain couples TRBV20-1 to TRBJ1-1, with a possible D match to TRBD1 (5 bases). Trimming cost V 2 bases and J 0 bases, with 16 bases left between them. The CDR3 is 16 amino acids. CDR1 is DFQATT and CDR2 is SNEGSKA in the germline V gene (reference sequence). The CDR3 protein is CSARQWQGGMNTEAFF. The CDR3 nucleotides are TGCAGTGCTAGACAATGGCAGGGAGGCATGAACACTGAAGCTTTCTTT.

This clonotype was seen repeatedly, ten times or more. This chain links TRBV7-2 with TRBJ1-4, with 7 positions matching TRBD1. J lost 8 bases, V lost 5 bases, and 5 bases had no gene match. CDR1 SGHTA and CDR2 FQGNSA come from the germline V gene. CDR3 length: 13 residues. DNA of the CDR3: TGTGCCAGCAGCCGACAGGGAGGCGAAAAACTGTTTTTT. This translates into CASSRQGGEKLFF.

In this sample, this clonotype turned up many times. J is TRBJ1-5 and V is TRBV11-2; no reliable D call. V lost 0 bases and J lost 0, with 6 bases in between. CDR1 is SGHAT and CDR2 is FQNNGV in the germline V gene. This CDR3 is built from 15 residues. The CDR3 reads CASSLDGISNQPQHF. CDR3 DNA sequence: TGTGCCAGCAGCTTAGATGGTATTAGCAATCAGCCCCAGCATTTT.

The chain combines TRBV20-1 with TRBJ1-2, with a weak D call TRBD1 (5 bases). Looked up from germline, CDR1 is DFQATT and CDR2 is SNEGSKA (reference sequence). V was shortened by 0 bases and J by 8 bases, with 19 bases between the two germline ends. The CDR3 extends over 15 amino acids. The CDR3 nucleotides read TGCAGTGCTAGAGATCGCGCCAACAGGCAAGCGGGCTACACCTTC. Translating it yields CSARDRANRQAGYTF.

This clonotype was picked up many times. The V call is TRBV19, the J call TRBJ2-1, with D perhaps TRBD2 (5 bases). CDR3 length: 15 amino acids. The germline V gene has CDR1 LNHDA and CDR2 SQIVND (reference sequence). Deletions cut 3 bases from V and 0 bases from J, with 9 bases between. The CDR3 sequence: CASSIVRVSYNEQFF. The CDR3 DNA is TGTGCCAGTAGTATTGTGCGGGTCTCCTACAATGAGCAGTTCTTC.

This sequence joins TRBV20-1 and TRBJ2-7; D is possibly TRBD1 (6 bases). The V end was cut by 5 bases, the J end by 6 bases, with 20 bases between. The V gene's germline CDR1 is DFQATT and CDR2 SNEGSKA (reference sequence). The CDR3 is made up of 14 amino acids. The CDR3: CSALTTGRGAEQYF. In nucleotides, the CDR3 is TGCAGTGCTCTCACGACAGGTCGAGGGGCCGAGCAGTACTTC.

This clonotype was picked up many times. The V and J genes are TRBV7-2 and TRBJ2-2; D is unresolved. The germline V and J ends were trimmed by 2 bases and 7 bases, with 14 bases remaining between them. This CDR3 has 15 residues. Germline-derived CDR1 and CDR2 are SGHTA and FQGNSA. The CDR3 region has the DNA TGTGCCAGCAGCTTAATCTCTTCCCCCATCGGGGAGCTGTTTTTT. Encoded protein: CASSLISSPIGELFF. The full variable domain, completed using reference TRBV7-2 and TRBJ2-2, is GAGVSQSPSNKVTEKGKDVELRCDPISGHTALYWYRQSLGQGLEFLIYFQGNSAPDKSGLPSDRFSAERTGGSVSTLTIQRTQQEDSAVYLCASSLISSPIGELFFGEGSRLTVL.

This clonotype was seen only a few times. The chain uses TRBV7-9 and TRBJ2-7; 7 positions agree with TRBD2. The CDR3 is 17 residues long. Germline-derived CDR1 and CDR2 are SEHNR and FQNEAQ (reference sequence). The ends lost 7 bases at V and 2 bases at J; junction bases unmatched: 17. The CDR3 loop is CASTPGPETSKTYEQYF. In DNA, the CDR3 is TGTGCCAGCACCCCCGGCCCCGAGACTAGCAAGACCTACGAGCAGTACTTC.

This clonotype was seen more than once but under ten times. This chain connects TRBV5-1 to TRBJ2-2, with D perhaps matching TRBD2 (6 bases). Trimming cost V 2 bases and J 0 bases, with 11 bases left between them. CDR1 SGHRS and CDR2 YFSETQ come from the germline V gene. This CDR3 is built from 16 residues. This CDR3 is CASSFLGEANTGELFF. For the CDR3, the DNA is TGCGCCAGCAGCTTTCTGGGGGAGGCGAACACCGGGGAGCTGTTTTTT.

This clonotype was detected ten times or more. The CDR3 bases are TGTGCCAGCTCACCGCGTGGCCTGGAGGCCTATGGCTACACCTTC. It is translated as CASSPRGLEAYGYTF. The chain combines TRBV18 with TRBJ1-2; D unclear. Germline CDR1 is KGHSH and CDR2 is LQKENI. The CDR3 runs 15 residues. V was clipped by 3 bases and J by 4 bases, with 15 bases between them.

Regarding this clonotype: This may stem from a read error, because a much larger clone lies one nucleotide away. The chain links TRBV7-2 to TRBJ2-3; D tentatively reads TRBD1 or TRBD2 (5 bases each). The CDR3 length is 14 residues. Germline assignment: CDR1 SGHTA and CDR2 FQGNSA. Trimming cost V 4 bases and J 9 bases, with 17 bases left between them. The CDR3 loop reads CASSSGPSMKTQYF. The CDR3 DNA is TGTGCCAGCAGCTCGGGACCGAGCATGAAAACGCAGTATTTT.

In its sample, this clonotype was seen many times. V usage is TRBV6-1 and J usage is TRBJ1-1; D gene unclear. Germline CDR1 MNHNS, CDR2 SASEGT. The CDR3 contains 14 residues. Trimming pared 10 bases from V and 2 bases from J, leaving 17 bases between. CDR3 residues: CANGRTGKNTEAFF. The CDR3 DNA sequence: TGTGCCAACGGGAGAACGGGGAAAAACACTGAAGCTTTCTTT.

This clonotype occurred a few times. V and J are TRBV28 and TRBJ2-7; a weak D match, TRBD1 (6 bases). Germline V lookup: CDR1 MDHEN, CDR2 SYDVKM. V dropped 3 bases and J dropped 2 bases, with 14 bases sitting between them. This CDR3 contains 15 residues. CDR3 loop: CASSLTGLRTYEQYF. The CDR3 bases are TGTGCCAGCAGTTTGACAGGTCTAAGGACCTACGAGCAGTACTTC. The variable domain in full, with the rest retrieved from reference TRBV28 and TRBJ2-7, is DVKVTQSSRYLVKRTGEKVFLECVQDMDHENMFWYRQDPGLGLRLIYFSYDVKMKEKGDIPEGYSVSREKKERFSLILESASTNQTSMYLCASSLTGLRTYEQYFGPGTRLTVT.